The clone carrying this TCR beta chain was seen ten or more times. Its target is unknown. Looked up from germline, CDR1 is DFQATT and CDR2 is SNEGSKA (reference sequence). The CDR3 loop spans 17 amino acids. V lost 3 bases and J lost 0, with 15 bases in between. RNA transcripts provided the template for amplifying TCR beta CDR3 regions. Scientists carried out first-round RT-PCR using HTBI primers and then a second-round multiplex PCR. Each CDR3 protein is one row after TCRdb ran MiXCR on the multiplex PCR reads. Of about 400,000 distinct CDR3 sequences listed, about 16% are singletons. The source of the sample is a study of Graves' ophthalmopathy and Graves' hyperthyroidism. Study-wide points: Among thyroid clonotypes expanded above 0.001 frequency, most also appeared in blood.

The diagnostic workup employed clinical symptoms, serum thyroxine, TRAb, thyroid ultrasound and orbital computed tomography. This sequence originates from a woman under 30 with Graves' ophthalmopathy. V and J are TRBV20-1 and TRBJ1-6; D gene uncertain. The sample consisted of peripheral blood. The CDR3 nucleotides read TGCAGTGCTAGCCCACGAAGAGTTCTCTCCTATAATTCACCCCTCCACTTT. It specifies CSASPRRVLSYNSPLHF.